This record covers a single TCR beta chain. The CDR3 length is 13 residues. In germline, CDR1 is SNHLY, CDR2 FYNNEI. V was clipped by 4 bases and J by 8 bases, with 12 bases between them. Authors' data handling: It was from reference gene primer amplification that nucleated cell counts were estimated. Produced via immunoSEQ multiplex PCR; TCRdb's table is partial and in-frame only. V and J calls and clone size are given by that table; D and trimming were obtained from the DNA. This repertoire shows approximately 15,000 clones, 87% found once; its top ten account for about 17%. These data originate in a study of blood T cell repertoires in COVID-19. For the study at large: The origin of the acute and convalescent COVID-19 samples was the United States, Italy and Spain. PBMCs, B-cell-depleted T cells, or T cells were the source of the cDNA or gDNA that made up the material.

The specimen sequenced was peripheral blood. This receptor was taken from a man aged 50 or older with active COVID-19. The chain uses TRBV2 and TRBJ2-1; D is ambiguous. For the CDR3, the DNA is TGTGCCAGCAGTGTGCAACTTGAAGATGAGCAGTTCTTC. Encoded protein: CASSVQLEDEQFF.